This paragraph covers one TCR beta chain sequence. How the authors handled the data: Reference gene primer amplification gave estimated nucleated cell counts. Only in-frame clones appear in the TCRdb table, and some are missing; sequencing was by immunoSEQ multiplex PCR. The V and J calls and clone size were taken over from that table, and D and trimming were inferred from the DNA. This table has about 150,000 clones, about 80% appearing once. This entry is derived from a study of blood T cell repertoires in COVID-19. Study summary: The United States, Italy and Spain were the sources of the acute and convalescent COVID-19 samples. Sources were T cells, B-cell-depleted T cells, or PBMCs; the material itself was cDNA or gDNA.

Germline CDR1 SGDLS, CDR2 YYNGEE. The CDR3 is made up of 18 amino acids. J gave up 3 bases and V 3 bases, and 11 bases lay outside the gene matches. The chain employs TRBV9 and TRBJ2-7; 14 bases are a match to TRBD2. Material for sequencing was peripheral blood. The sequence came from a man in his sixties or seventies with acute or convalescent COVID-19. Here the CDR3 reads CASSASGTSGSSVYEQYF. CDR3 DNA: TGTGCCAGCAGCGCCTCCGGGACTAGCGGGAGTTCGGTCTACGAGCAGTACTTC.